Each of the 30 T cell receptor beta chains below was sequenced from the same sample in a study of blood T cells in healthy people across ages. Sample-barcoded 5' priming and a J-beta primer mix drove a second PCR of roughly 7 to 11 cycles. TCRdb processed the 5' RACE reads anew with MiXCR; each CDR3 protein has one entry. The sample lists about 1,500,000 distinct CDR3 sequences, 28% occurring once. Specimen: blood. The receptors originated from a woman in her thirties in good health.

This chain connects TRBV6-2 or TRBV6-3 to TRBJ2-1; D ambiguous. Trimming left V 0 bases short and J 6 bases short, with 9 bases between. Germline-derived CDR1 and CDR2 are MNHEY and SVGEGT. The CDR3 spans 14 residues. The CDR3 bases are TGTGCCAGCAGTTACTCGTGGACCATCAATGAGCAGTTCTTC. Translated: CASSYSWTINEQFF.

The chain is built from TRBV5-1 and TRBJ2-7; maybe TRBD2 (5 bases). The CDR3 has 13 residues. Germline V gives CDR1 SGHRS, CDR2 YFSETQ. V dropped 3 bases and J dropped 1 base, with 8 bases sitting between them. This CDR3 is CASSSWESYEQYF. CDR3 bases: TGCGCCAGCAGCTCATGGGAGTCCTACGAGCAGTACTTC.

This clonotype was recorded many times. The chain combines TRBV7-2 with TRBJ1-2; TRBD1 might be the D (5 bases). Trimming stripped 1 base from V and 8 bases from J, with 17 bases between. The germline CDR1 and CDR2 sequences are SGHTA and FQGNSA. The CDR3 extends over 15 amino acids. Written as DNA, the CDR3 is TGTGCCAGCAGCTTAGGCGCCGCGGGGCCTGGGGGCTACACCTTC. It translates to CASSLGAAGPGGYTF. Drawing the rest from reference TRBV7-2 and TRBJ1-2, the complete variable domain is GAGVSQSPSNKVTEKGKDVELRCDPISGHTALYWYRQSLGQGLEFLIYFQGNSAPDKSGLPSDRFSAERTGGSVSTLTIQRTQQEDSAVYLCASSLGAAGPGGYTFGSGTRLTVV.

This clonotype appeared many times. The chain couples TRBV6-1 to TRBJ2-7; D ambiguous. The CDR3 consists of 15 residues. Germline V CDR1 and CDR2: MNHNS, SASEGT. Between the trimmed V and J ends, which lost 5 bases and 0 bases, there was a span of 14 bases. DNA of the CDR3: TGTGCCAGCAGTACTACGATTACAAGCTCCTACGAGCAGTACTTC. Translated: CASSTTITSSYEQYF.

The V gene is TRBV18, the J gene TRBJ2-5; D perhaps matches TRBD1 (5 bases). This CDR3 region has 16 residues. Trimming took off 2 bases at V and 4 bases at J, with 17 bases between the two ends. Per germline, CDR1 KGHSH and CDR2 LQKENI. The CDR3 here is CASSPYAQGGRETQYF. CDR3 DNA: TGTGCCAGCTCACCATACGCCCAGGGTGGGCGAGAGACCCAGTACTTC. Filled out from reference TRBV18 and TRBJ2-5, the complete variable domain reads NAGVMQNPRHLVRRRGQEARLRCSPMKGHSHVYWYRQLPEEGLKFMVYLQKENIIDESGMPKERFSAEFPKEGPSILRIQQVVRGDSAAYFCASSPYAQGGRETQYFGPGTRLLVL.

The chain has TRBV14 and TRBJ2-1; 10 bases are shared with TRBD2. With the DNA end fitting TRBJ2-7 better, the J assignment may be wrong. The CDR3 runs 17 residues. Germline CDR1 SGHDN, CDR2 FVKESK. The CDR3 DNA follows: TGTGCCAGCAGCCAAGATAAGAGCGGGAGGGCATTAAATGAGCAGTACTTC. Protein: CASSQDKSGRALNEQYF.

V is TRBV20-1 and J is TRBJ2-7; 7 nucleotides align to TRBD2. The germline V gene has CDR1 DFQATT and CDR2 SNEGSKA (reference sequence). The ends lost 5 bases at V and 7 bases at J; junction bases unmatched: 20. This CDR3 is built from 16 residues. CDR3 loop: CSARPAGEGSYNEQYF. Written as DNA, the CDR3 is TGCAGTGCTCGACCCGCGGGAGAGGGCTCCTACAATGAGCAGTACTTC.

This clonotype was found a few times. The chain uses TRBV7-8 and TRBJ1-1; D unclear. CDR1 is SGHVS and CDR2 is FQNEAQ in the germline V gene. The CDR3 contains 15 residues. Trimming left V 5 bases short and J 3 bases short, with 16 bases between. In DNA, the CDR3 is TGTGCCAGCAGCCCGATAATGGGTGCGGACACTGAAGCTTTCTTT. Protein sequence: CASSPIMGADTEAFF.

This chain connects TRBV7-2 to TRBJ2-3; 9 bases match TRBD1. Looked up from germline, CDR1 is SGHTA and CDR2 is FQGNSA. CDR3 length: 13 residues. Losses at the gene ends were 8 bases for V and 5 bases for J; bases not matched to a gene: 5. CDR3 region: CASSNRGRDTQYF. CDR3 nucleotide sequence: TGTGCCAGCTCTAACAGGGGGCGAGATACGCAGTATTTT.

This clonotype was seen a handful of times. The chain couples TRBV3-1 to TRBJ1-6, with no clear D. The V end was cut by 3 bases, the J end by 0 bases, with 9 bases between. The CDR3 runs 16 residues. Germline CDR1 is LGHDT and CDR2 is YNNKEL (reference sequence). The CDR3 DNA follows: TGTGCCAGCAGCCAGATGGAGAGCTCCTATAATTCACCCCTCCACTTT. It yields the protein CASSQMESSYNSPLHF.

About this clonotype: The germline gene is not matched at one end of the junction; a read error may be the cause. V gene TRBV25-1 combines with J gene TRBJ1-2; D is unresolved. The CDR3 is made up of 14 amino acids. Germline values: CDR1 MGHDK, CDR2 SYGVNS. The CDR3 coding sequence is TGTGCCAGCAGGGAATATGGAGGCAACTATGGCTACACCTTC. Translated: CASREYGGNYGYTF.

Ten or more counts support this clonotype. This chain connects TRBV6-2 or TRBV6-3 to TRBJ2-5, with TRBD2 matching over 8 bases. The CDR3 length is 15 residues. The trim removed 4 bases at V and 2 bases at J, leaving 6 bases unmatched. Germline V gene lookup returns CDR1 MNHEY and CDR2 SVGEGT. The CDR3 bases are TGTGCCAGCAGTTTAGCCGGCGGGGGGCAAGAGACCCAGTACTTC. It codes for CASSLAGGGQETQYF.

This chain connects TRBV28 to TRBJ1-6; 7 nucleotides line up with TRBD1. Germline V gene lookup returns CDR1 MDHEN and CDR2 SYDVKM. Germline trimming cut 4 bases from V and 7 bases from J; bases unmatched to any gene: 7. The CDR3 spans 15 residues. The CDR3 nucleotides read TGTGCCAGCAGTTCGGACACAGGGGCCAATTCACCCCTCCACTTT. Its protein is CASSSDTGANSPLHF.

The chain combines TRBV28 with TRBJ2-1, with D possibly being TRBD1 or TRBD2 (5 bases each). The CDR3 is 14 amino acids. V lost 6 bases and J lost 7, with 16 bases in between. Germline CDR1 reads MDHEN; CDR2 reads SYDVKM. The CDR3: CASSPGARNNEQFF. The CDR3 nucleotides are TGTGCCAGCAGCCCCGGGGCCAGGAATAATGAGCAGTTCTTC.

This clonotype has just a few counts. The CDR3 is CASWDTQYF. For the CDR3, the DNA is TGTGCCAGCTGGGATACGCAGTATTTT. V is TRBV21-1 and J is TRBJ2-3. TRBV21-1 is deemed a pseudogene. The length of the CDR3 is 9 residues.

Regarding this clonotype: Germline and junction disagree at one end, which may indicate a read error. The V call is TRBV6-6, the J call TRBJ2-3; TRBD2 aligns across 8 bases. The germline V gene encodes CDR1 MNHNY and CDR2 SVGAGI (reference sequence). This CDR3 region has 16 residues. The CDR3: CAGSSRGAGATDTRYF. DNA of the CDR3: TGTGCCGGCAGTTCCCGTGGAGCGGGGGCCACAGATACGCGGTATTTT.

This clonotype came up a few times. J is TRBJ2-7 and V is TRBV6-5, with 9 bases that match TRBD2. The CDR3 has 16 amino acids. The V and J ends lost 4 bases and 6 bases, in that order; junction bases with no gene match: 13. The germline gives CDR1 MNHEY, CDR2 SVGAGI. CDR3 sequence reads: CASSSLVAGGSLEQYF. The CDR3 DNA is TGTGCCAGCAGTTCCTTGGTGGCGGGGGGGAGTCTCGAGCAGTACTTC.

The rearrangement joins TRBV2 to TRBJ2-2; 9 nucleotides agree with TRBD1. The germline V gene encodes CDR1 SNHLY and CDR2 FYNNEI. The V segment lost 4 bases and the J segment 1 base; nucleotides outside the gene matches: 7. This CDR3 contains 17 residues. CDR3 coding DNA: TGTGCCAGCAGTGCGGACAGGGGATTTGTGAACACCGGGGAGCTGTTTTTT. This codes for CASSADRGFVNTGELFF.

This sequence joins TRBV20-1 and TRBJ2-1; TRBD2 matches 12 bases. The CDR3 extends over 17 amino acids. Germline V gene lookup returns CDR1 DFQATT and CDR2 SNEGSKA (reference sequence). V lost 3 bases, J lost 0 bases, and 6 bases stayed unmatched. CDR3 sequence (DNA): TGCAGTGCTAGGCCGGCTAGCGGGGGGGACTCCTACAATGAGCAGTTCTTC. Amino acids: CSARPASGGDSYNEQFF.

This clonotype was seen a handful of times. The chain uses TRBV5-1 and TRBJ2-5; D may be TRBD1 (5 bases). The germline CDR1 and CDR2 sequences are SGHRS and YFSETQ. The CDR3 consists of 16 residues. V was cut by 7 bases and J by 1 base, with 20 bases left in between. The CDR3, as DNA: TGCGCCAGCGGCCCTAGGGGATCGGGCGTCCAAGAGACCCAGTACTTC. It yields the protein CASGPRGSGVQETQYF.

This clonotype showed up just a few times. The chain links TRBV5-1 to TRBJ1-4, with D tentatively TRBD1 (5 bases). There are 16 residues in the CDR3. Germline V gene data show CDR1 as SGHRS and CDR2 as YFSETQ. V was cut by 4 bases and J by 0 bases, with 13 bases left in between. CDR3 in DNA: TGCGCCAGCAGCGCCAGCGTGGACACAACTAATGAAAAACTGTTTTTT. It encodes CASSASVDTTNEKLFF.

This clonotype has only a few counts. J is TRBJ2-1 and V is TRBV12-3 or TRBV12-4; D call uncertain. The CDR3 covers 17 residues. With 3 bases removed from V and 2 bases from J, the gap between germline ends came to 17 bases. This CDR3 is CASSFKGSSVPYNEQFF. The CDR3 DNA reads TGTGCCAGCAGTTTCAAAGGCTCTTCCGTGCCCTACAATGAGCAGTTCTTC.

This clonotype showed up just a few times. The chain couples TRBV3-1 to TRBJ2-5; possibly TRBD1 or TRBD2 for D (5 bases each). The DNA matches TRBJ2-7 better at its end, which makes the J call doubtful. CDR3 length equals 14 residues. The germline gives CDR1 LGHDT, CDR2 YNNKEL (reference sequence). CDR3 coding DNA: TGTGCCAGCAGCCTGCTTTGGGACCACTACGAGCAGTACTTC. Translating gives CASSLLWDHYEQYF.

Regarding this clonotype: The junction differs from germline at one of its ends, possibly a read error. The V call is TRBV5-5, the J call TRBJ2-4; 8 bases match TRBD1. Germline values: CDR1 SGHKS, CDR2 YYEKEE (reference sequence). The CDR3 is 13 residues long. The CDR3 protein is CASSPTGVNMQYF. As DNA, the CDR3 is TGTGCCAGCAGCCCGACAGGGGTAAACATGCAGTACTTC.

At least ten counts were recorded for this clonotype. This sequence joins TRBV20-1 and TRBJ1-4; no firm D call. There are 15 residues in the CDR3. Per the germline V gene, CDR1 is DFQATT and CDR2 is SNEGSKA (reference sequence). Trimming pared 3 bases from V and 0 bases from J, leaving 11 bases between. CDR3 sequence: CSARSPDSTNEKLFF. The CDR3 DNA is TGCAGTGCTAGGAGTCCCGACTCAACTAATGAAAAACTGTTTTTT.

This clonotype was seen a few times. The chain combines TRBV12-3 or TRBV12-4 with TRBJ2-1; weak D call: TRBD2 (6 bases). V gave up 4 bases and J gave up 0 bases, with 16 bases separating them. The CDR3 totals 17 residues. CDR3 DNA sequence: TGTGCCAGCAGTTCGAGGGGACTTCGTGACTCCTACAATGAGCAGTTCTTC. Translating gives CASSSRGLRDSYNEQFF.

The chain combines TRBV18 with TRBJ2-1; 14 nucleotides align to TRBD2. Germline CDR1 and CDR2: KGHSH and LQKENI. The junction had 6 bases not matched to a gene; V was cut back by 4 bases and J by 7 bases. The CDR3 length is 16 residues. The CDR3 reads CASSRSTSGRDNEQFF. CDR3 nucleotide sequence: TGTGCCAGCTCACGGTCGACTAGCGGGAGGGATAATGAGCAGTTCTTC.

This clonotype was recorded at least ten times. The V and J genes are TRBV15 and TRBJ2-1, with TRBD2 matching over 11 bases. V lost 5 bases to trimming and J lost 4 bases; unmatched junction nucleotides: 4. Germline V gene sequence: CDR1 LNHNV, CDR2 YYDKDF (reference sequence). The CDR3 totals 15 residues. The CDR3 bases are TGTGCCACCAGCGATAGGACTAGCGGGTACAATGAGCAGTTCTTC. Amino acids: CATSDRTSGYNEQFF.

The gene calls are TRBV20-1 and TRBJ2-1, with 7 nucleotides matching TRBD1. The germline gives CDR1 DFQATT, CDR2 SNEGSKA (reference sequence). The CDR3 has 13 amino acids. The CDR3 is CSLTGLSYNEQFF. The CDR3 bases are TGCAGCTTGACAGGGCTATCCTACAATGAGCAGTTCTTC.

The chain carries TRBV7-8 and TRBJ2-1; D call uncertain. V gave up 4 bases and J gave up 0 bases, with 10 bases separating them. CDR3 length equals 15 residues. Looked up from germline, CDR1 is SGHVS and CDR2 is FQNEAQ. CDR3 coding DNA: TGTGCCAGCAGCTCTCATCCCGGCTCCTACAATGAGCAGTTCTTC. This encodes CASSSHPGSYNEQFF.